This T cell receptor beta chain was recorded in a study of OX40 agonist ivuxolimab in advanced cancers. Study-wide background: Under the entry rules, prior anti-PD-1, anti-PD-L1 or anti-CTLA-4 therapy was allowed, and roughly 41% had some.

At cycle 4 day 1, cycle 7 day 1, and baseline, blood was sampled. The germline CDR1 and CDR2 sequences are MGHRA and YSYEKL. The CDR3 consists of 15 residues. V was shortened by 4 bases and J by 1 base, with 12 bases between the two germline ends. Sequencing was performed with immunoSEQ multiplex PCR; in TCRdb, only in-frame clones are kept and a portion is missing. The sample lists tens of thousands of clones; approximately 86% were seen once. Study conclusions and caveats: Determination of antigen specificity was not performed for the expanded peripheral T cells.

This clone came up once. Antigen specificity is unknown. The TCR comes from an adult with an advanced solid tumor such as melanoma, head and neck, liver or kidney cancer. Material: CD4+ or CD8+ T cells sorted from blood, obtained in a trial of the OX40 agonist ivuxolimab. This chain connects TRBV4-1 to TRBJ2-3; unclear D gene. CDR3 sequence: CASSLYGTGTDTQYF. CDR3 coding DNA: TGCGCCAGCAGCCTTTACGGCACGGGCACAGATACGCAGTATTTT.